These 25 T cell receptor beta chains originate from one sample sequenced in a study of OX40 agonist ivuxolimab in advanced cancers. TCRdb keeps only in-frame clones here, not all; method: immunoSEQ multiplex PCR. The sample consists of about 18,000 clones, around three quarters of them appearing once. Source: CD4+ or CD8+ T cells sorted from blood, taken in a trial of the OX40 agonist ivuxolimab. These receptors all stem from an adult with an advanced solid tumor such as melanoma, head and neck, liver or kidney cancer.

The chain joins TRBV5-6 to TRBJ1-5; tentatively, D is TRBD1 (6 bases). Trimming took 0 bases from V and 2 from J, leaving 9 bases between them. The CDR3 runs 15 residues. CDR1 and CDR2 (germline): SGHDT, YYEEEE. The CDR3 spells CASSLGGRGNQPQHF. The DNA of the CDR3 is TGTGCCAGCAGCTTGGGGGGGCGGGGCAATCAGCCCCAGCATTTT.

The rearrangement uses TRBV21-1 and TRBJ1-1. TRBV21-1 is listed as a pseudogene. This CDR3 is 14 amino acids long. CDR3 amino acids: CASSKVKSGTEAFF. The CDR3 region has the DNA TGTGCCAGCAGCAAAGTCAAGTCGGGCACTGAAGCTTTCTTT.

This clone was observed a handful of times. V usage is TRBV6-5 and J usage is TRBJ1-2; TRBD1 matches 9 bases. Unmatched junction bases numbered 8, after V lost 4 bases and J lost 8 bases. Per the germline V gene, CDR1 is MNHEY and CDR2 is SVGAGI. The CDR3 extends over 14 amino acids. CDR3 DNA sequence: TGTGCCAGCAGTTCCCTGGACAGGGGAGGAGGCTACACCTTC. As protein: CASSSLDRGGGYTF.

J is TRBJ2-5 and V is TRBV2, with 7 bases matching TRBD1. Germline V gives CDR1 SNHLY, CDR2 FYNNEI. V dropped 6 bases and J dropped 5; count of bases not matched to a gene: 9. This CDR3 has 14 amino acids. DNA for the CDR3: TGTGCCAGCAGCCATCGGACAGGCAGGGAGACCCAGTACTTC. Amino acid sequence: CASSHRTGRETQYF.

V gene TRBV27 combines with J gene TRBJ1-1, with 9 bases aligning to TRBD1. The germline V gene has CDR1 MNHEY and CDR2 SMNVEV (reference sequence). After removal of 10 bases from V and 4 bases from J, the junction contained 7 bases not matched to a gene. This CDR3 has 13 residues. This CDR3 is CATKQGASTEAFF. The CDR3 nucleotides are TGTGCCACTAAACAGGGGGCGAGCACTGAAGCTTTCTTT.

The V call is TRBV7-3, the J call TRBJ2-3; D might be TRBD1 (6 bases). The germline V and J ends were trimmed by 3 bases and 0 bases, with 13 bases remaining between them. Looked up from germline, CDR1 is SGHTA and CDR2 is FQGTGA. This CDR3 is 16 amino acids long. For the CDR3, the DNA is TGTGCCAGCAGCTTTGGGATGAGGGGGAGCACAGATACGCAGTATTTT. This gives the protein CASSFGMRGSTDTQYF.

The rearrangement joins TRBV28 to TRBJ1-1; no firm D call. The CDR3 consists of 10 residues. V lost 7 bases and J 6 bases, leaving 6 bases between the germline ends. Per the germline V gene, CDR1 is MDHEN and CDR2 is SYDVKM. As DNA, the CDR3 is TGTGCCAGCAACGTCGCTGAAGCTTTCTTT. It specifies CASNVAEAFF.

The chain has TRBV27 and TRBJ2-1; the match to TRBD2 covers 14 bases. The germline V gene has CDR1 MNHEY and CDR2 SMNVEV (reference sequence). The CDR3 has 15 residues. V lost 7 bases, J lost 6 bases, and 5 bases stayed unmatched. The CDR3 protein is CASTSGLAGVNEQFF. CDR3 DNA sequence: TGTGCCAGCACCTCGGGACTAGCGGGAGTCAATGAGCAGTTCTTC.

This clone appeared a few times. CDR3 DNA: TGTGCCAGCAGTTTATCCTCTGAGGGATGGACTGAAGCTTTCTTT. Protein sequence: CASSLSSEGWTEAFF. The V and J genes are TRBV27 and TRBJ1-1, with no clear D. CDR1 MNHEY and CDR2 SMNVEV come from the germline V gene (reference sequence). V was pared by 0 bases and J by 5 bases, with 13 bases between. The CDR3 sequence is 15 residues long.

This rearrangement joins TRBV7-8 to TRBJ2-1; 12 bases agree with TRBD1. Germline V CDR1 and CDR2: SGHVS, FQNEAQ. CDR3 length: 16 amino acids. Trimming cost V 0 bases and J 6 bases; bases outside gene matches: 3. The chain's CDR3 is CASSLAGTGGSNEQFF. CDR3 DNA sequence: TGTGCCAGCAGCTTAGCGGGGACAGGGGGCTCCAATGAGCAGTTCTTC.

The chain employs TRBV19 and TRBJ2-7; tentatively, D is TRBD1 or TRBD2 (5 bases each). The CDR3 extends over 13 amino acids. Germline V gene data show CDR1 as LNHDA and CDR2 as SQIVND (reference sequence). V dropped 6 bases and J dropped 0 bases, with 9 bases sitting between them. Here the CDR3 DNA reads TGTGCCAGTAGGGGACGGACCTCCTACGAGCAGTACTTC. This sequence encodes CASRGRTSYEQYF.

This clone was observed a handful of times. The gene calls are TRBV29-1 and TRBJ2-7, with 11 bases lining up with TRBD1. Germline CDR1 SQVTM, CDR2 ANQGSEA. V trimming: 5 bases; J trimming: 0 bases; junction bases outside the gene matches: 3. The CDR3 extends over 14 amino acids. The CDR3 spells CSVSGQGVSYEQYF. The CDR3 DNA reads as TGCAGCGTTTCGGGACAGGGGGTCTCCTACGAGCAGTACTTC.

V and J are TRBV5-7 and TRBJ1-5; D perhaps matches TRBD1 (5 bases). TRBV5-7 belongs to the ORF category, with a function that is uncertain. Trimming shortened V by 1 base and J by 6 bases, and 11 bases separated the two germline ends. This CDR3 comprises 14 residues. CDR3 protein: CASSLQGALQPQHF. DNA of the CDR3: TGTGCCAGCAGCTTGCAAGGGGCGCTTCAGCCCCAGCATTTT.

The rearrangement uses TRBV4-3 and TRBJ1-6, with TRBD1 as a possible D gene (5 bases). The germline V and J ends were trimmed by 3 bases and 6 bases, with 21 bases remaining between them. The germline gives CDR1 LGHNA, CDR2 YSLEER. This CDR3 has 18 residues. The CDR3 sequence is CASSHPLQRQGLNSPLHF. The DNA of the CDR3 is TGCGCCAGCAGCCACCCCCTTCAAAGGCAGGGACTTAATTCACCCCTCCACTTT.

The chain is built from TRBV14 and TRBJ2-1; TRBD2 agrees at 10 bases. CDR1 is SGHDN, CDR2 FVKESK, per germline. Trimming removed 4 bases from V and 4 bases from J; junction bases left unmatched: 7. The CDR3 runs 16 residues. Here the CDR3 DNA reads TGTGCCAGCAGCCCCCCCCAGCGGGAGGGTTACAATGAGCAGTTCTTC. Protein: CASSPPQREGYNEQFF.

This clone came up a few times. The gene calls are TRBV9 and TRBJ2-7; D not resolved. V shed 3 bases and J shed 0 bases, with 7 bases lying between them. Germline CDR1 reads SGDLS; CDR2 reads YYNGEE. CDR3 length: 13 residues. In DNA, the CDR3 is TGTGCCAGCAGCGAGGATAGCTCCTACGAGCAGTACTTC. Translated: CASSEDSSYEQYF.

This clone showed up just a few times. The junction shows a germline mismatch at one end, possibly a read error. The chain recombines TRBV6-6 with TRBJ2-1, with D possibly matching TRBD2 (5 bases). The CDR3 has 15 residues. Germline CDR1 and CDR2: MNHNY and SVGAGI (reference sequence). The CDR3 region is CASSNSLPTSDEQFF. The CDR3 DNA follows: TGTGCCAGCAGTAACTCACTGCCTACTAGTGATGAGCAGTTCTTC.

The V call is TRBV7-2, the J call TRBJ2-7, with 8 bases identical to TRBD2. The J segment lost 5 bases and the V segment lost 1 base, leaving 1 base of the junction unmatched. CDR3 length equals 13 residues. Germline loops: CDR1 SGHTA, CDR2 FQGNSA. CDR3 DNA sequence: TGTGCCAGCAGCTTAGGGACTAGCAACGAGCAGTACTTC. This translates into CASSLGTSNEQYF.

This chain uses TRBV28 with TRBJ1-2; D is ambiguous. V gave up 4 bases and J gave up 6 bases, with 18 bases separating them. From germline, CDR1 is MDHEN and CDR2 SYDVKM. The length of the CDR3 is 15 residues. The CDR3 is CASSSPWGGLDGYTF. For the CDR3, the DNA is TGTGCCAGCAGTTCACCCTGGGGAGGGCTAGATGGCTACACCTTC.

V is TRBV13 and J is TRBJ2-4; D unclear. V lost 2 bases, J lost 12 bases, and 17 bases lay in between. Germline CDR1 reads PRHDT; CDR2 reads FYEKMQ (reference sequence). The CDR3 contains 14 residues. DNA for the CDR3: TGTGCCAGCAGCTTAAAAAGCCCCAGGCCCGCTCAGTACTTC. This translates into CASSLKSPRPAQYF.

V gene TRBV10-1 combines with J gene TRBJ1-1, with D unclear. Trimming cost V 6 bases and J 0 bases, with 14 bases left between them. The V gene's germline CDR1 is WNHNN and CDR2 SYGVQD (reference sequence). CDR3 length: 15 residues. The CDR3 DNA sequence: TGCGCCAGCAGCGCTACAACACGGATGAACACTGAAGCTTTCTTT. It is translated as CASSATTRMNTEAFF.

By sample share, this clone is medium-sized. The chain joins TRBV28 to TRBJ2-1; D not resolved. The CDR3 has 15 residues. The V end lost 6 bases, the J end lost 0 bases, and 12 bases lay between the germline ends. The germline CDR1 and CDR2 sequences are MDHEN and SYDVKM. The DNA of the CDR3 is TGTGCCAGCAGCGCGGATTTTAGCTCCTACAATGAGCAGTTCTTC. Its translation: CASSADFSSYNEQFF.

This clone appeared a single time. The chain carries TRBV10-3 and TRBJ1-1; D is undetermined. Germline CDR1 reads ENHRY; CDR2 reads SYGVKD. With 8 bases removed from V and 1 base from J, the gap between germline ends came to 17 bases. This CDR3 comprises 15 residues. CDR3 DNA sequence: TGTGCCATCCAGGAGGATTGGGAAAGGAACACTGAAGCTTTCTTT. Encoded protein: CAIQEDWERNTEAFF.

V gene TRBV4-2 combines with J gene TRBJ2-5; either TRBD1 or TRBD2 may fit D (5 bases each). Germline CDR1 and CDR2: LGHNA and YNFKEQ. Trimming left V 4 bases short and J 5 bases short, with 14 bases between. The CDR3 has 14 residues. The CDR3: CASSLRLWDETQYF. The CDR3 DNA reads as TGTGCCAGCAGCCTGAGATTGTGGGACGAGACCCAGTACTTC.

The V gene is TRBV6-5, the J gene TRBJ2-3, with D unclear. Per germline, CDR1 MNHEY and CDR2 SVGAGI. The V and J ends lost 0 bases and 2 bases respectively, with 3 bases between them. This CDR3 has 13 amino acids. CDR3 in DNA: TGTGCCAGCAGTTACTCGTTCACAGATACGCAGTATTTT. This encodes CASSYSFTDTQYF.